The 10 T cell receptor beta chains in this list originate from one sample, sequenced in a study of blood T cell repertoires in COVID-19. Here immunoSEQ multiplex PCR was the method, and the copy in TCRdb shows in-frame clones only, minus some. The data hold around 100,000 clones, with 84% observed a single time. The sample taken for sequencing was peripheral blood. Receptors were obtained from a man aged 40-50 years with active or convalescent COVID-19.

CDR3 sequence (DNA): TGTGCCAGCAGCCAAGACACCCTAGCTACGCAGTATTTT. It specifies CASSQDTLATQYF. The J gene is TRBJ2-3, the V gene TRBV3-1 (or the pseudogene TRBV3-2); a possible D gene is TRBD2 (5 bases). V was trimmed by 0 bases and J by 8 bases, leaving 9 bases between them. Germline-derived CDR1 and CDR2 are LGHDT and YNNKEL (reference sequence). CDR3 length: 13 amino acids.

The chain uses TRBV19 and TRBJ1-6; TRBD1 aligns across 10 bases. The germline CDR1 and CDR2 sequences are LNHDA and SQIVND (reference sequence). With 8 bases clipped from V and 8 bases from J, the junction kept 12 bases outside the gene matches. CDR3 length: 16 residues. The DNA for the CDR3 is TGTGCCAGTCATGCCCGGGACAGGGGTTTTTATTCACCCCTCCACTTT. It encodes CASHARDRGFYSPLHF.

The V and J genes are TRBV5-4 and TRBJ2-5; the match to TRBD2 covers 9 bases. Unmatched junction bases numbered 3, after V lost 2 bases and J lost 1 base. CDR3 length: 15 amino acids. Germline assignment: CDR1 SGHNT and CDR2 YYREEE (reference sequence). CDR3 DNA: TGTGCCAGCAGCTTAGGCGGGGGGGCCCAAGAGACCCAGTACTTC. Amino acids: CASSLGGGAQETQYF.

The chain has TRBV19 and TRBJ1-5; D might be TRBD1 (5 bases). V was trimmed by 7 bases and J by 0 bases, leaving 13 bases between them. Germline V gene data show CDR1 as LNHDA and CDR2 as SQIVND (reference sequence). This CDR3 region has 15 residues. CDR3 residues: CASIETANSNQPQHF. The CDR3 DNA sequence: TGTGCCAGTATCGAGACAGCTAATAGCAATCAGCCCCAGCATTTT.

The V gene is TRBV5-6, the J gene TRBJ1-5; TRBD1 is a possible D gene (6 bases). Germline V CDR1 and CDR2: SGHDT, YYEEEE. This CDR3 contains 18 residues. V dropped 1 base and J dropped 2 bases, with 19 bases sitting between them. The CDR3 here is CASSLMKWNREGNQPQHF. The CDR3 nucleotides read TGTGCCAGCAGCTTGATGAAATGGAACAGGGAAGGCAATCAGCCCCAGCATTTT.

This chain connects TRBV5-5 to TRBJ1-3; D ambiguous. Trimming pared 0 bases from V and 7 bases from J, leaving 26 bases between. This CDR3 region has 19 residues. Germline V gene sequence: CDR1 SGHKS, CDR2 YYEKEE (reference sequence). The CDR3 reads CASSLDVSAVHPISNTIYF. In DNA form, the CDR3 reads TGTGCCAGCAGCTTGGACGTTTCAGCGGTTCACCCCATCTCGAACACCATATATTTT.

In DNA form, the CDR3 reads TGCAGCGTTACCAGGACTGGAGGGGGCACAGATACGCAGTATTTT. It yields the protein CSVTRTGGGTDTQYF. The gene calls are TRBV29-1 and TRBJ2-3; possibly TRBD2 for D (6 bases). The CDR3 loop spans 15 amino acids. In germline, CDR1 is SQVTM, CDR2 ANQGSEA. V was trimmed by 5 bases and J by 1 base, leaving 16 bases between them.

This chain connects TRBV11-2 to TRBJ1-6, with D tentatively TRBD1 (6 bases). The CDR3 loop spans 17 amino acids. Germline V gives CDR1 SGHAT, CDR2 FQNNGV. With 5 bases removed from V and 7 bases from J, the gap between germline ends came to 21 bases. The CDR3 DNA sequence: TGTGCCAGCAGCCAAATGACTAACAGGGCTCGAAATTCACCCCTCCACTTT. Residues: CASSQMTNRARNSPLHF.

The V and J genes are TRBV19 and TRBJ1-5, with 9 bases lining up with TRBD1. The CDR3 loop spans 16 amino acids. V was clipped by 7 bases and J by 1 base; unmatched bases: 8. Germline lookup yields CDR1 LNHDA and CDR2 SQIVND (reference sequence). CDR3 coding DNA: TGTGCCAGTAAGGTACGGACAGGGGACAGCAATCAGCCCCAGCATTTT. It specifies CASKVRTGDSNQPQHF.

The CDR3 loop is CASSQDRRGQETQYF. The CDR3 DNA follows: TGCGCCAGCAGCCAAGATCGTAGGGGACAAGAGACCCAGTACTTC. The V gene is TRBV4-1, the J gene TRBJ2-5, with D tentatively TRBD1 (5 bases). The CDR3 length is 15 residues. CDR1 and CDR2 (germline): MGHRA, YSYEKL. V shed 0 bases and J shed 2 bases, with 10 bases lying between them.